This T cell receptor beta chain was documented in a study of OX40 agonist ivuxolimab in advanced cancers. Study as a whole: At 65% to 90% male, the cohort had a mean age of about 60 years, ranging from about 23 to 80. The study, taken as a whole, reports: More expanded clones were seen, on average, in CD8+ T cells than in CD4+. The investigators did not determine what antigen specificity the expanded peripheral T cells had. Some nonresponders likewise displayed low normalized T-cell clonal expansion.

The V end lost 7 bases, the J end lost 1 base, and 5 bases lay between the germline ends. Looked up from germline, CDR1 is MNHNS and CDR2 is SASEGT. This CDR3 contains 12 residues. As to this clone: Antigen: not known.

Here immunoSEQ multiplex PCR was the method, and the copy in TCRdb shows in-frame clones only, minus some. The sample has around 80,000 clones; around nine tenths are singletons. The clonotype originates from an adult with an advanced solid tumor such as melanoma, head and neck, liver or kidney cancer. Here the sequenced sample was CD4+ or CD8+ T cells sorted from blood, taken in a trial of the OX40 agonist ivuxolimab. The rearrangement joins TRBV6-1 to TRBJ1-5; D is uncertain. CDR3 residues: CASKGSNQPQHF. The CDR3 bases are TGTGCCAGCAAGGGAAGCAATCAGCCCCAGCATTTT.